Detailed here is one T cell receptor beta chain. This clone was seen many times. The target of this receptor is not known. The receptor originates from a mouse, and its gene names and germline sequences are accordingly murine. The CDR3 end lies 4 residues beyond the end of the read and is filled in from the germline J gene. This entry comes from a study of CD8+ T cells in alopecia areata (dated by TCRdb to about 2018). General notes on the study: Skin from C3H/HeJ donors with spontaneous alopecia (about 6-12 months old) was grafted onto female C3H/HeJ recipients that were about 7-11 weeks old. immunoSEQ multiplex PCR using 35 Vbeta forward primers and 13 Jbeta reverse primers was used to amplify TCRbeta CDR3 regions. In humans, TCRbeta sequencing was performed on scalp tissue and on sorted CD4+ and CD8+ peripheral blood T cells from healthy controls and from patients with patchy or totalis/universalis alopecia areata. The RNA source kit depended on sample type: the PAXgene miRNA kit for fixed scalp, the miRNeasy kit for PBMCs, and the RNeasy kit for mouse skin. Clonality in the scalp was compared among normal scalp (n=4), patchy alopecia areata scalp (n=8), and alopecia totalis/universalis scalp (n=8). In both human patients and the C3H/HeJ mouse model, the study applied high-throughput TCRbeta sequencing to look at T cell clonal expansion in alopecia areata. The investigation overall reported the following: Unlike mouse skin, where gammadelta T cells dominate, normal human skin contains resident alphabeta T cells that get sequenced too, which complicates analysis of the scalp TCR repertoire. Lesional scalp, especially in alopecia totalis/universalis, showed higher clonality and more expanded CD8+ clones than normal scalp, suggesting antigenic drive. Shared TCR sequences between patients were less evident than in mice, which may be partly attributable to HLA diversity in the patient population.

Reading the germline V gene gives CDR1 NNHDY and CDR2 SYVADS. Measured from the cysteine to the phenylalanine, the CDR3 is 14 residues long. Sequencing covers 30 bases of the CDR3, shown here with the frame starting at base 1. Trimmed from V: 5 bases; trimmed from J: 5 bases; junction bases lacking a gene match: 4. Receptor libraries were prepared by the immunoSEQ multiplex PCR assay. For TCR sequencing, RNA was extracted from every sample and reverse transcribed into cDNA to serve as template. First-strand cDNA was synthesized with SuperScript III using a 2:1 mix of oligo-dT and random hexamers. A synthetic immune receptor repertoire was used to assess amplification bias, and residual bias was removed computationally. Libraries were sequenced on Illumina HiSeq with 60 bp reads covering the CDR3, read from J toward V. Processing in the source paper ran as follows. Raw reads were preprocessed for error removal, and CDR3 was defined according to IMGT conventions as running from the conserved cysteine to phenylalanine. To get clonality, Shannon entropy was normalized by log2 of the number of productive unique TCRs and the result was subtracted from 1. CD4 or CD8 identity of scalp clones was inferred by cross-referencing scalp TCRbeta sequences with sorted blood CD4 and CD8 repertoires. Held by TCRdb, this immuneACCESS table contains in-frame sequences only and omits some clones. Under half of the omission traces to an unresolved V gene where checked; the cause of the rest is unknown. Clone size and V and J calls were adopted from that table, with D and trimming inferred from the DNA. The table gives some 110,000 clones for this sample, with none occurring only once. The ten most abundant clones make up roughly a fifth of the sample.

Recombination connected TRBV13-3 to TRBJ2-1, with 10 bases aligning to TRBD2. The sample comprised lesional skin. This receptor was obtained from a C3H/HeJ mouse with alopecia areata. In terms of MHC, this strain is H2-k. The encoded CDR3 is CASRAGGANAEQFF. The CDR3 bases that were read are TGTGCCAGCAGGGCTGGGGGGGCGAATGCT.